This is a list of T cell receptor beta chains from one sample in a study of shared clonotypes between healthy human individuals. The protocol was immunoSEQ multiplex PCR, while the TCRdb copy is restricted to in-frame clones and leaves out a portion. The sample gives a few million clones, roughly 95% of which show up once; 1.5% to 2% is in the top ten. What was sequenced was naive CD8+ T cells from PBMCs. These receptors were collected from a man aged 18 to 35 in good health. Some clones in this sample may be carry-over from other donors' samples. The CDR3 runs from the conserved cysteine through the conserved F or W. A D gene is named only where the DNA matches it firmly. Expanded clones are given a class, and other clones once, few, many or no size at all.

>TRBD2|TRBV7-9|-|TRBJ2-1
CASSAGLAGDLYNEQFF
TGTGCCAGCAGCGCAGGACTAGCGGGAGATTTGTATAATGAGCAGTTCTTC
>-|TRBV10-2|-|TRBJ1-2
CASSLDSYGYTF
TGCGCCAGCAGTCTGGACAGCTATGGCTACACCTTC
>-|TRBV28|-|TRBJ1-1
CASSLRWAEAFF
TGTGCCAGCAGTTTGAGGTGGGCTGAAGCTTTCTTT
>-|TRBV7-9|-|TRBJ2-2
CASKYGELFF
TGTGCCAGCAAATACGGGGAGCTGTTTTTT
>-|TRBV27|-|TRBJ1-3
CASSQRQAGVSGNTIYF
TGTGCCAGCAGCCAGAGACAGGCCGGCGTCTCTGGAAACACCATATATTTT
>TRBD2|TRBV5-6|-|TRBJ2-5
CASSLDWEGQETQYF
TGTGCCAGCAGCTTGGATTGGGAGGGCCAAGAGACCCAGTACTTC
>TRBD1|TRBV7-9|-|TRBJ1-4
CASSFSGQVLGNEKLFF
TGTGCCAGCAGCTTCTCGGGACAGGTCCTGGGGAATGAAAAACTGTTTTTT
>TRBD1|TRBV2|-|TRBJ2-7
CASSVPPTGVLYEQYF
TGTGCCAGCAGTGTCCCCCCGACAGGGGTCCTCTACGAGCAGTACTTC
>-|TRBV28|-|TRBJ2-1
CASRILGNDYNEQFF
TGTGCCAGCCGAATCCTAGGTAATGACTACAATGAGCAGTTCTTC
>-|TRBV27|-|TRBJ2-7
CASSPHPAYEQYF
TGTGCCAGCAGTCCCCACCCCGCCTACGAGCAGTACTTC
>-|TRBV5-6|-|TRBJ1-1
CASSLRGTFKNTEAFF
TGTGCCAGCAGCTTACGCGGGACTTTTAAGAACACTGAAGCTTTCTTT
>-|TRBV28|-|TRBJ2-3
CASSFGQSTDTQYF
TGTGCCAGCAGTTTCGGGCAGAGCACAGATACGCAGTATTTT
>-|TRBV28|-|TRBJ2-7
CASSHDGKRYEQYF
TGTGCCAGCAGTCACGACGGGAAACGGTACGAGCAGTACTTC
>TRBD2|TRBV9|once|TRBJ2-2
CASSLRTSGPPPGELFF
TGTGCCAGCAGCCTTCGGACTAGCGGGCCACCCCCCGGGGAGCTGTTTTTT
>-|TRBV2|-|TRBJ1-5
CASTGTGQPQHF
TGTGCCAGCACAGGGACGGGGCAGCCCCAGCATTTT
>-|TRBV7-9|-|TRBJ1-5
CASSLDVSDQPQHF
TGTGCCAGCAGCTTGGATGTTTCGGATCAGCCCCAGCATTTT
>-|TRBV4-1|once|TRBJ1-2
CASSPRAGKNYGYTF
TGCGCCAGCAGCCCTAGGGCAGGTAAAAACTATGGCTACACCTTC
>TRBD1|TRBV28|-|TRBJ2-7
CASSWDREGQYF
TGTGCCAGCAGCTGGGACAGGGAGGGGCAGTACTTC
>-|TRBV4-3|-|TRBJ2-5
CASSRIWGSPPAGTQYF
TGCGCCAGCAGCCGGATCTGGGGTTCCCCCCCGGCCGGGACCCAGTACTTC
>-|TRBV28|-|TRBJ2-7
CASSSSARGARVGGSDEQYF
TGTGCCAGCAGTTCCTCCGCCCGGGGGGCGCGAGTAGGTGGGTCAGACGAGCAGTACTTC
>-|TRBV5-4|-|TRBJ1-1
CASSRDRNTEAFF
TGTGCCAGCAGCCGAGACAGAAACACTGAAGCTTTCTTT
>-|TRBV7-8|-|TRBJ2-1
CASNEQFF
TGTGCCAGCAATGAGCAGTTCTTC
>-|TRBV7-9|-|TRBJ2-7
CASSESLGFYEQYF
TGTGCCAGCAGCGAATCTCTAGGTTTCTACGAGCAGTACTTC
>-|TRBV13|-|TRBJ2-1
CASSPQRNEQFF
TGTGCCAGCAGTCCCCAGCGGAATGAGCAGTTCTTC
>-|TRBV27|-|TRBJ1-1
CASSTRTGERTEAFF
TGTGCCAGCAGTACCCGGACGGGGGAACGCACTGAAGCTTTCTTT
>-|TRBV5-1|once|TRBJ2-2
CASSLASGTRNPGELFF
TGCGCCAGCAGCTTGGCCTCCGGGACACGAAACCCCGGGGAGCTGTTTTTT
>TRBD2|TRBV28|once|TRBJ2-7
CASSPSGSLSYEQYF
TGTGCCAGCAGTCCTAGCGGGAGCCTCTCCTACGAGCAGTACTTC
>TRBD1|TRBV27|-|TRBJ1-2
CASSLSGTGGLGYTF
TGTGCCAGCAGTTTATCAGGGACAGGGGGACTTGGCTACACCTTC
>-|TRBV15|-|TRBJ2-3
CATSRGQASTDTQYF
TGTGCCACCAGCAGAGGACAGGCTAGCACAGATACGCAGTATTTT
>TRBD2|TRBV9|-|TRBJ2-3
CASSVGLAGLDTQYF
TGTGCCAGCAGCGTAGGACTAGCGGGACTCGATACGCAGTATTTT
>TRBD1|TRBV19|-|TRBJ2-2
CATSLGTGETGELFF
TGTGCCACCAGCCTCGGGACAGGGGAAACCGGGGAGCTGTTTTTT
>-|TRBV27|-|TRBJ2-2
CASSPGTSGELFF
TGTGCCAGCAGTCCCGGTACTAGTGGGGAGCTGTTTTTT
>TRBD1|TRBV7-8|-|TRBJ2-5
CASSFQGQGAKTQYF
TGTGCCAGCAGCTTCCAGGGACAGGGGGCGAAGACCCAGTACTTC
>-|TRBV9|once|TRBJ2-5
CASSVAGGYQETQYF
TGTGCCAGCAGCGTAGCAGGAGGGTACCAAGAGACCCAGTACTTC
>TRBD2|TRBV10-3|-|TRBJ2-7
CAISDRGRGYEQYF
TGTGCCATCAGTGATCGTGGGAGGGGTTACGAGCAGTACTTC
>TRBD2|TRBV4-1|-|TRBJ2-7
CASSQAQSLAGGYEQYF
TGCGCCAGCAGCCAAGCGCAGTCATTAGCGGGAGGGTACGAGCAGTACTTC
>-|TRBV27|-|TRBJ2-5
CASSSGPTPETQYF
TGTGCCAGCAGTTCGGGACCCACCCCAGAGACCCAGTACTTC
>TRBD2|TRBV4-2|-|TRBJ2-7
CASSQGASGAYEQYF
TGTGCCAGCAGCCAAGGAGCTAGCGGAGCCTACGAGCAGTACTTC
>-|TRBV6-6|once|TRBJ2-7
CASSYSVGSSYEQYF
TGTGCCAGCAGTTACTCCGTAGGTAGCTCCTACGAGCAGTACTTC
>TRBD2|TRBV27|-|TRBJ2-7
CASSLLLAGGYEQYF
TGTGCCAGCAGTTTATTACTAGCGGGAGGCTACGAGCAGTACTTC
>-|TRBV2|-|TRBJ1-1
CASSDGTYTEAFF
TGTGCCAGCAGTGATGGCACCTACACTGAAGCTTTCTTT
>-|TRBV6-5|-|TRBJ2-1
CASSPWGINNEQFF
TGTGCCAGCAGCCCCTGGGGGATTAACAATGAGCAGTTCTTC
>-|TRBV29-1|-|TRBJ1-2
CSVEEAGRGYTF
TGCAGCGTTGAAGAGGCTGGGAGGGGCTACACCTTC
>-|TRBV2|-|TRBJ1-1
CASRHPRATEAFF
TGTGCCAGCAGGCACCCTCGGGCCACTGAAGCTTTCTTT
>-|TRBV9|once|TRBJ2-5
CASSGSSAQETQYF
TGTGCCAGCAGCGGTAGTAGCGCCCAAGAGACCCAGTACTTC
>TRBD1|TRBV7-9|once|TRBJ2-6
CASSPPTGVGANVLTF
TGTGCCAGCAGCCCCCCGACAGGGGTAGGGGCCAACGTCCTGACTTTC
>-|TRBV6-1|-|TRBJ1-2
CASSEIQAQLQYGYTF
TGTGCCAGCAGTGAGATTCAGGCCCAACTTCAATATGGCTACACCTTC
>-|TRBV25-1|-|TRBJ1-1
CASGGGTEAFF
TGTGCCAGCGGAGGGGGAACTGAAGCTTTCTTT
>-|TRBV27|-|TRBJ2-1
CASSPRGSVNEQFF
TGTGCCAGCAGCCCGAGGGGGAGTGTAAATGAGCAGTTCTTC
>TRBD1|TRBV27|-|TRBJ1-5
CASSTGGSNQPQHF
TGTGCCAGTTCAACAGGGGGAAGCAATCAGCCCCAGCATTTT
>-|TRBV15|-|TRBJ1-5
CATSRDSGFNQPQHF
TGTGCCACCAGCAGAGATTCGGGTTTCAATCAGCCCCAGCATTTT
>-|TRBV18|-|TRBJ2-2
CASSLDPNTGELFF
TGTGCCAGCTCACTTGACCCGAACACCGGGGAGCTGTTTTTT
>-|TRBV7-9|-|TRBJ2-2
CASSFGPILSPGELFF
TGTGCCAGCAGCTTTGGACCAATTCTCTCCCCCGGGGAGCTGTTTTTT
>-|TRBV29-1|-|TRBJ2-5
CSVGRGPKETQYF
TGCAGCGTTGGGAGGGGCCCGAAAGAGACCCAGTACTTC
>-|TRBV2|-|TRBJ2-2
CASSESFSVELFF
TGTGCCAGCAGTGAATCGTTCAGCGTGGAGCTGTTTTTT
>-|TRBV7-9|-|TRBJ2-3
CASSPAGTDTQYF
TGTGCCAGCAGCCCTGCGGGCACAGATACGCAGTATTTT
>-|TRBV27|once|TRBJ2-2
CASRGSGYPGELFF
TGTGCCAGCAGAGGTTCGGGGTACCCCGGGGAGCTGTTTTTT
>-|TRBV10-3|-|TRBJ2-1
CATETGTPGDNEQFF
TGTGCCACCGAGACCGGGACACCGGGCGACAATGAGCAGTTCTTC
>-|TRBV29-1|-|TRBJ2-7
CSVEQEQYF
TGCAGCGTTGAGCAAGAGCAGTACTTC